This TCR beta chain emerged from a study of T-cell reconstitution after alpha-beta-depleted transplantation in children. Regarding the study as a whole: Several hundred expanded graft clones reportedly were the source of alpha-beta T cells about two months after transplant. For some patients, TCRbeta diversity was high at day 60 because of recipient T cells and thymic progenitors that survived. T cells produced anew were the main source of T-cell counts and diversity one year after transplant.

Germline CDR1 is LNHNV and CDR2 is YYDKDF (reference sequence). The ends were cut back, 3 bases at V and 0 bases at J, with 12 bases in the middle. This CDR3 contains 16 residues. Preparation of the TCRbeta library used unique molecular identifiers. MiXCR was run by TCRdb on the PCR reads, yielding one entry per CDR3 protein. The sample holds more than 200,000 distinct CDR3 sequences; roughly a quarter are singletons and the top ten take about 4.8%. There are a few counts of this clonotype. The target antigen is unknown. This sample comprised PBMCs, mostly from graft donor cells, obtained 360 days after TCRalphabeta/CD19-depleted stem cell transplant. The sequence came from a female patient aged 2 to 10 who had a stem cell transplant for congenital amegakaryocytic thrombocytopenia, so the T cells may come from the graft donor. The V call is TRBV15, the J call TRBJ2-1, with D unresolved. CDR3 nucleotides: TGTGCCACCAGCAGGAAGGCAACTGACTCCTACAATGAGCAGTTCTTC. Encoded protein: CATSRKATDSYNEQFF.